A single sample is the source of the 29 T cell receptor beta chains below, sequenced in a study of blood T cells in healthy people across ages. With a J-beta primer mix and a sample-barcoded 5' primer, a second PCR ran roughly 6 to 12 cycles. TCRdb ran MiXCR on the 5' RACE reads and lists one entry per CDR3 protein. The sample carries some 930,000 distinct CDR3 sequences, approximately 32% recorded once. This sample also appeared in a second study, on T cells of mothers and their children.

The sample taken for sequencing was blood. The receptors shown here come from a woman between 40 and 55 years old in good health.

The V call is TRBV5-6, the J call TRBJ2-1, with D possibly matching TRBD1 (5 bases). Trimming took 3 bases from V and 4 from J, leaving 14 bases between them. CDR1 is SGHDT, CDR2 YYEEEE, per germline. The CDR3 has 15 residues. The CDR3 sequence is CASSSGSRGYNEQFF. The CDR3 DNA reads TGTGCCAGCAGCTCCGGTTCTAGGGGATACAATGAGCAGTTCTTC.

The rearrangement joins TRBV27 to TRBJ2-7; D not resolved. Between the trimmed V and J ends, which lost 6 bases and 4 bases, there was a span of 22 bases. Germline CDR1 is MNHEY and CDR2 is SMNVEV (reference sequence). The CDR3 extends over 16 amino acids. CDR3 nucleotides: TGTGCCAGCAGCGCGAATCGGACCCCAAGGAGATACGAGCAGTACTTC. Its translation is CASSANRTPRRYEQYF.

The sample holds a few counts of this clonotype. The chain joins TRBV7-8 to TRBJ1-1; D is ambiguous. The CDR3 has 13 residues. Trimming took off 4 bases at V and 11 bases at J, with 17 bases between the two ends. Germline CDR1 is SGHVS and CDR2 is FQNEAQ. In nucleotides, the CDR3 is TGTGCCAGCAGCTCCCCCCCGAGCCCGAGGGCTTTCTTT. Translating gives CASSSPPSPRAFF.

V usage is TRBV20-1 and J usage is TRBJ2-7, with D hard to call. The V gene's germline CDR1 is DFQATT and CDR2 SNEGSKA (reference sequence). The ends were cut back, 2 bases at V and 2 bases at J, with 19 bases in the middle. CDR3 length: 16 amino acids. The CDR3 nucleotides read TGCAGTGCTAGATCCATCGCCGGACCGCAAGCCTACGAGCAGTACTTC. Protein product: CSARSIAGPQAYEQYF.

This clonotype was seen more than once but under ten times. V gene TRBV5-1 combines with J gene TRBJ2-7; TRBD1 or TRBD2 may be the D gene (6 bases each). The germline V gene encodes CDR1 SGHRS and CDR2 YFSETQ. Trimming cost V 10 bases and J 1 base, with 18 bases left between them. This CDR3 region has 14 residues. Here the CDR3 reads CAFRRGPDSYEQYF. CDR3 nucleotide sequence: TGCGCCTTCCGCCGGGGGCCCGATTCCTACGAGCAGTACTTC.

This clonotype was recorded at least ten times. V and J are TRBV29-1 and TRBJ2-7; D tentatively fits TRBD1 or TRBD2 (5 bases each). This CDR3 contains 15 residues. Trimming left V 4 bases short and J 5 bases short, with 21 bases between. Germline V gene data show CDR1 as SQVTM and CDR2 as ANQGSEA. This CDR3 is CSVAAGHQREDEQYF. Written as DNA, the CDR3 is TGCAGCGTTGCGGCCGGACACCAACGGGAAGACGAGCAGTACTTC.

This clonotype came up many times. This chain links TRBV28 with TRBJ2-5; D not resolved. V lost 8 bases to trimming and J lost 1 base, with 17 bases between them. The CDR3 totals 15 residues. Germline V gene data show CDR1 as MDHEN and CDR2 as SYDVKM. In nucleotides, the CDR3 is TGTGCCAGCCTGTCAGCCTCCGGCGGCCAAGAGACCCAGTACTTC. It is translated as CASLSASGGQETQYF. Full variable domain (missing parts from reference TRBV28 and TRBJ2-5): DVKVTQSSRYLVKRTGEKVFLECVQDMDHENMFWYRQDPGLGLRLIYFSYDVKMKEKGDIPEGYSVSREKKERFSLILESASTNQTSMYLCASLSASGGQETQYFGPGTRLLVL.

In its sample, this clonotype was seen many times. This chain joins TRBV6-5 and TRBJ2-7, with TRBD1 matching 12 bases. J gave up 3 bases and V 5 bases, and 5 bases lay outside the gene matches. The CDR3 loop spans 15 amino acids. Germline assignment: CDR1 MNHEY and CDR2 SVGAGI. CDR3 residues: CASSDRDRGLYEQYF. The CDR3 coding sequence is TGTGCCAGCAGTGACCGGGACAGGGGGCTCTACGAGCAGTACTTC.

This chain uses TRBV10-3 with TRBJ2-1; 14 bases align to TRBD2. The CDR3 is 16 residues long. Losses at the gene ends were 3 bases for V and 7 bases for J; bases not matched to a gene: 5. Germline CDR1 is ENHRY and CDR2 is SYGVKD. CDR3 nucleotide sequence: TGTGCCATCAGTGATCCGGGACTAGCGGGGGTGAATGAGCAGTTCTTC. Its translation is CAISDPGLAGVNEQFF.

Turning to this clonotype: The junction shows a germline mismatch at one end, possibly a read error. J is TRBJ2-2 and V is TRBV10-3, with D perhaps TRBD1 (6 bases). The CDR3 runs to 14 residues. Germline loops: CDR1 ENHRY, CDR2 SYGVKD. Here the CDR3 reads CHCIRGNMHGELFF. The DNA of the CDR3 is TGCCACTGTATCAGGGGAAATATGCACGGGGAGCTGTTTTTT.

As to this clonotype: Germline is not matched at one junction end, which may reflect a read error. The V gene is TRBV4-1, the J gene TRBJ2-1; D is perhaps TRBD2 (5 bases). Germline assignment: CDR1 MGHRA and CDR2 YSYEKL. The CDR3 is 13 residues long. The CDR3 region is CASSQDPPDSQIF. DNA for the CDR3: TGCGCCAGCAGCCAAGATCCCCCGGACTCCCAGATCTTC.

This clonotype was counted ten times or more. This rearrangement joins TRBV29-1 to TRBJ2-1; D uncertain. The V end was cut by 4 bases, the J end by 6 bases, with 13 bases between. The CDR3 has 13 amino acids. Germline V gives CDR1 SQVTM, CDR2 ANQGSEA. CDR3 protein: CSVAITDLNEQFF. In nucleotides, the CDR3 is TGCAGCGTTGCGATTACGGACCTCAATGAGCAGTTCTTC.

The J gene is TRBJ2-7, the V gene TRBV28; D is possibly TRBD2 (7 bases). The CDR3 spans 14 residues. V gave up 1 base and J gave up 4 bases, with 11 bases separating them. The V gene's germline CDR1 is MDHEN and CDR2 SYDVKM. The CDR3 DNA follows: TGTGCCAGCAGTTTATTCGGGGGGCTTTACGAGCAGTACTTC. This encodes CASSLFGGLYEQYF.

The V call is TRBV2, the J call TRBJ2-2; D is unclear. The CDR3 sequence is 13 residues long. Germline V CDR1 and CDR2: SNHLY, FYNNEI. With 5 bases removed from V and 0 bases from J, the gap between germline ends came to 4 bases. CDR3 residues: CASSNTNTGELFF. The CDR3 DNA reads as TGTGCCAGCAGTAACACGAACACCGGGGAGCTGTTTTTT. Complete variable domain (other parts from reference TRBV2 and TRBJ2-2): EPEVTQTPSHQVTQMGQEVILRCVPISNHLYFYWYRQILGQKVEFLVSFYNNEISEKSEIFDDQFSVERPDGSNFTLKIRSTKLEDSAMYFCASSNTNTGELFFGEGSRLTVL.

The chain is built from TRBV6-5 and TRBJ2-5; 8 nucleotides align to TRBD1. V trimming: 4 bases; J trimming: 6 bases; junction bases outside the gene matches: 4. Germline CDR1 MNHEY, CDR2 SVGAGI. CDR3 length: 13 amino acids. CDR3 in DNA: TGTGCCAGCAGTTCGACAGGGGAGAAGACCCAGTACTTC. Protein: CASSSTGEKTQYF.

As concerns this clonotype: At one end the junction does not follow the germline gene, possibly because of a read error. The V call is TRBV18, the J call TRBJ1-1; D gene ambiguous. Germline V CDR1 and CDR2: KGHSH, LQKENI. The CDR3 is 16 residues long. CDR3: CASPPPYGSASTEAFF. CDR3 coding DNA: TGTGCCAGCCCACCACCGTATGGCAGTGCGAGCACTGAAGCTTTCTTT. Full variable domain (rest looked up from reference TRBV18 and TRBJ1-1): NAGVMQNPRHLVRRRGQEARLRCSPMKGHSHVYWYRQLPEEGLKFMVYLQKENIIDESGMPKERFSAEFPKEGPSILRIQQVVRGDSAAYFCASPPPYGSASTEAFFGQGTRLTVV.

The V and J genes are TRBV30 and TRBJ1-5; no clear D gene. CDR3 length: 12 amino acids. Trimming shortened V by 2 bases and J by 6 bases, and 8 bases separated the two germline ends. Germline assignment: CDR1 GTSNPN and CDR2 SVGIG (reference sequence). DNA of the CDR3: TGTGCCTGGAGTACACTAAGTCAGCCCCAGCATTTT. The encoded protein is CAWSTLSQPQHF.

This chain uses TRBV10-3 with TRBJ2-1, with 7 positions matching TRBD1. Germline-derived CDR1 and CDR2 are ENHRY and SYGVKD. The CDR3 spans 15 residues. V shed 3 bases and J 5 bases; nucleotides not matched to a gene: 7. The DNA for the CDR3 is TGTGCCATCAGTGACTCGGGACAGCGAAACAATGAGCAGTTCTTC. Translation: CAISDSGQRNNEQFF.

This clonotype has just a few counts. The V and J genes are TRBV7-8 and TRBJ2-7, with a tentative D call TRBD1 (7 bases). This CDR3 region has 16 residues. V lost 5 bases and J lost 6, with 23 bases in between. CDR1 and CDR2 from the germline V gene are SGHVS and FQNEAQ. The CDR3 DNA reads TGTGCCAGCAGCCCCGAGGGGAGCAGGGGGAGGTGCGAGCAGTACTTC. As protein: CASSPEGSRGRCEQYF.

In the case of this clonotype: The junction shows a germline mismatch at one end, possibly a read error. J is TRBJ1-4 and V is TRBV28; 7 bases are a match to TRBD1. The CDR3 contains 16 residues. Germline-derived CDR1 and CDR2 are MDHEN and SYDVKM. The CDR3 loop is CASRSRGTVTHEKLFF. CDR3 bases: TGTGCCAGCAGGTCTAGGGGGACAGTAACTCATGAAAAACTGTTTTTT. Looking up the rest from reference TRBV28 and TRBJ1-4 gives the full variable domain: DVKVTQSSRYLVKRTGEKVFLECVQDMDHENMFWYRQDPGLGLRLIYFSYDVKMKEKGDIPEGYSVSREKKERFSLILESASTNQTSMYLCASRSRGTVTHEKLFFGSGTQLSVL.

Details on this clonotype: This could be a read error, since a much larger clone is one nucleotide away. J is TRBJ2-5 and V is TRBV27, with D possibly being TRBD2 (6 bases). The J call may be faulty, since TRBJ2-1 better matches the DNA end. The CDR3 covers 13 residues. Germline V gives CDR1 MNHEY, CDR2 SMNVEV (reference sequence). This chain's CDR3 is CASSLRGRETQFF. The CDR3 region has the DNA TGTGCCAGCAGTTTAAGGGGCCGGGAGACCCAGTTCTTC.

The chain links TRBV29-1 to TRBJ2-2; 9 bases map to TRBD2. Germline values: CDR1 SQVTM, CDR2 ANQGSEA. V dropped 7 bases and J dropped 6; count of bases not matched to a gene: 6. This CDR3 is built from 13 residues. The CDR3: CSAWTSAPGELFF. The CDR3 coding sequence is TGCAGCGCTTGGACTAGCGCCCCCGGGGAGCTGTTTTTT.

This clonotype has a handful of counts. This chain joins TRBV20-1 and TRBJ1-2, with D possibly TRBD1 on 5 matching bases. The CDR3 runs to 13 residues. V dropped 2 bases and J dropped 7 bases, with 14 bases sitting between them. CDR1 DFQATT and CDR2 SNEGSKA come from the germline V gene (reference sequence). The CDR3 spells CSARPRAWSGYTF. The CDR3 nucleotides read TGCAGTGCTAGACCCAGGGCTTGGAGTGGCTACACCTTC.

This clonotype was recorded many times. The DNA for the CDR3 is TGTGCCAGCAGGACGCGGGGGGAATCCTACGAGCAGTACTTC. Its protein is CASRTRGESYEQYF. This rearrangement joins TRBV6-5 to TRBJ2-7; TRBD2 agrees at 8 bases. The V and J ends lost 6 bases and 1 base, in that order; junction bases with no gene match: 5. This CDR3 has 14 amino acids. The V gene's germline CDR1 is MNHEY and CDR2 SVGAGI.

This clonotype appeared many times. The chain employs TRBV7-2 and TRBJ1-2, with 8 bases that match TRBD1. J was trimmed by 8 bases and V by 5 bases; bases with no gene match: 13. The CDR3 has 15 residues. The germline CDR1 and CDR2 sequences are SGHTA and FQGNSA. The CDR3 is CASSTNTGQGKGYTF. The CDR3 DNA sequence: TGTGCCAGCAGCACGAACACCGGACAGGGAAAAGGCTACACCTTC.

The genes are TRBV13 and TRBJ2-3; TRBD2 agrees at 11 bases. In germline, CDR1 is PRHDT, CDR2 FYEKMQ (reference sequence). The V segment lost 0 bases and the J segment 0 bases; nucleotides outside the gene matches: 17. The CDR3 consists of 22 residues. CDR3 in DNA: TGTGCCAGCAGCTTAGGCGGGCTAGCGGGGGGTAGGGTCTCTCGAAGCACAGATACGCAGTATTTT. It translates to CASSLGGLAGGRVSRSTDTQYF.

This clonotype has a count of ten or more. The genes are TRBV15 and TRBJ2-5; no clear D. The germline gives CDR1 LNHNV, CDR2 YYDKDF (reference sequence). V was cut by 1 base and J by 1 base, with 1 base left in between. The CDR3 is made up of 12 amino acids. The CDR3 spells CATSRVQETQYF. The CDR3 nucleotides are TGTGCCACCAGCAGAGTCCAAGAGACCCAGTACTTC.

This clonotype showed up just a few times. The chain employs TRBV9 and TRBJ1-5, with D perhaps TRBD1 (5 bases). CDR1 and CDR2 (germline): SGDLS, YYNGEE. V shed 1 base and J shed 4 bases, with 24 bases lying between them. The CDR3 contains 19 residues. The CDR3 DNA follows: TGTGCCAGCAGCGTAACCGACCACCAGGGAGGTGACGGTAATCAGCCCCAGCATTTT. Translated, it gives CASSVTDHQGGDGNQPQHF.

This sequence joins TRBV28 and TRBJ1-1; D is undetermined. Trimming stripped 8 bases from V and 4 bases from J, with 11 bases between. There are 12 residues in the CDR3. The germline V gene has CDR1 MDHEN and CDR2 SYDVKM. CDR3 sequence reads: CASVSGVTEAFF. The CDR3, as DNA: TGTGCCAGCGTCTCCGGCGTCACTGAAGCTTTCTTT.